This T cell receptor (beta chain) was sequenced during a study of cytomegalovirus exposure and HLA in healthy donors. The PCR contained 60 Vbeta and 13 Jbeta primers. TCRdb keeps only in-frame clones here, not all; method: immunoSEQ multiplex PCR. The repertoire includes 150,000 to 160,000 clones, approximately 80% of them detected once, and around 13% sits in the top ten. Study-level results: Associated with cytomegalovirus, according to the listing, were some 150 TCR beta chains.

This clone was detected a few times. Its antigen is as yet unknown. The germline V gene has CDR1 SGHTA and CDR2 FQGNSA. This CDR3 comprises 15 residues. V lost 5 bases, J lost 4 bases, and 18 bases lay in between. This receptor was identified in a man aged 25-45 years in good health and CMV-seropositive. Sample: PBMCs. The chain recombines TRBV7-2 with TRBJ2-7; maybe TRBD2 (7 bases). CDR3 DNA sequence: TGTGCCAGCAGCCGGATGGGGGGGGCTCGGTACGAGCAGTACTTC. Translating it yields CASSRMGGARYEQYF.